This TCR beta chain was recorded in a study of blood T cells in healthy people across ages. A second PCR of about 6 to 11 cycles used a sample-barcoded 5' primer and a J-beta primer mix. CDR3-containing paired-end reads numbered at least 2.5 million in each sample. TCRdb independently ran MiXCR on the 5' RACE reads; one entry per CDR3 protein. The sample has about 1.6 million distinct CDR3 sequences; around 36% are singletons. Samples each had at least 5 micrograms of total RNA extracted. Sequenced sample: blood. This TCR was sampled from a woman in her thirties in good health.

As DNA, the CDR3 is TGCGCCAGCAGCCAACATAGGAGGGGGGACTACGAGCAGTACTTC. This codes for CASSQHRRGDYEQYF. The rearrangement uses TRBV4-1 and TRBJ2-7; the D gene could be TRBD1 or TRBD2 (6 bases each). Looked up from germline, CDR1 is MGHRA and CDR2 is YSYEKL. V shed 2 bases and J shed 3 bases, with 14 bases lying between them. The CDR3 spans 15 residues.